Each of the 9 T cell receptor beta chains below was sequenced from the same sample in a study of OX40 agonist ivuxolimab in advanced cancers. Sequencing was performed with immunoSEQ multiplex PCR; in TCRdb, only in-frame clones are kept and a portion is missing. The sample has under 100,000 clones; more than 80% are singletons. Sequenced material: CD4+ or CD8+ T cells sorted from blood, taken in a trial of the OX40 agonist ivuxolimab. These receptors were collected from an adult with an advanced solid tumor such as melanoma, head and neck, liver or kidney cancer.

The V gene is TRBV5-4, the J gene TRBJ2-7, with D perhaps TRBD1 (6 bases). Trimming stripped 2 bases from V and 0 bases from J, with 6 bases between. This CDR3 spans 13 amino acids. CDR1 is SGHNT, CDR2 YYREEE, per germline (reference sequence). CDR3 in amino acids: CASSLQGSYEQYF. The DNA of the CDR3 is TGTGCCAGCAGCTTACAGGGCTCCTACGAGCAGTACTTC.

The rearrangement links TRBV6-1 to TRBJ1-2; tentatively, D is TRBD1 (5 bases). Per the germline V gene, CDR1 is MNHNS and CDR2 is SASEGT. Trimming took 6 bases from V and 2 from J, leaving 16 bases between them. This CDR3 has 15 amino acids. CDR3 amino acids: CASSPGGGKNYGYTF. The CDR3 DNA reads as TGTGCCAGCAGCCCCGGGGGGGGAAAGAACTATGGCTACACCTTC.

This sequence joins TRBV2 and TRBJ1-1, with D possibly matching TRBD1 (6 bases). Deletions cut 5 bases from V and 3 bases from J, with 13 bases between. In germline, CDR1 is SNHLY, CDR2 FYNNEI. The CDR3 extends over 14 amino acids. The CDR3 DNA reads TGTGCCAGCAGTTACGACAGGATGGACACTGAAGCTTTCTTT. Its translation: CASSYDRMDTEAFF.

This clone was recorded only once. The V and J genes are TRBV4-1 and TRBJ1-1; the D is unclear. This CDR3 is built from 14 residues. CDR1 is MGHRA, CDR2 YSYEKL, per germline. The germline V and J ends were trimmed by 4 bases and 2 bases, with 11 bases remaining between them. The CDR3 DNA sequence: TGCGCCAGCAGCCTCCAAAGACTAAACACTGAAGCTTTCTTT. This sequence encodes CASSLQRLNTEAFF.

CDR3 nucleotide sequence: TGTGCCAGCACCCCGTCTCGCGGCAGCACAGATACGCAGTATTTT. Translation: CASTPSRGSTDTQYF. The chain carries TRBV6-5 and TRBJ2-3; D is undetermined. CDR3 length: 15 amino acids. Germline V CDR1 and CDR2: MNHEY, SVGAGI. V was trimmed by 7 bases and J by 0 bases, leaving 14 bases between them.

The CDR3 loop reads CASSGRTGGDTEAFF. In nucleotides, the CDR3 is TGTGCCAGCAGTGGCCGAACAGGGGGCGACACTGAAGCTTTCTTT. This chain connects TRBV2 to TRBJ1-1, with 9 bases that match TRBD1. V lost 4 bases to trimming and J lost 3 bases; unmatched junction nucleotides: 6. Germline V gene lookup returns CDR1 SNHLY and CDR2 FYNNEI. The CDR3 is 15 residues long. Full variable domain (remainder filled in from reference TRBV2 and TRBJ1-1): EPEVTQTPSHQVTQMGQEVILRCVPISNHLYFYWYRQILGQKVEFLVSFYNNEISEKSEIFDDQFSVERPDGSNFTLKIRSTKLEDSAMYFCASSGRTGGDTEAFFGQGTRLTVV.

The CDR3 spells CASSRDGQQDSPLHF. In DNA, the CDR3 is TGCGCCAGCAGCCGGGACGGGCAACAAGATTCACCCCTCCACTTT. V gene TRBV5-1 combines with J gene TRBJ1-6; TRBD1 is a possible D gene (5 bases). The V and J ends lost 4 bases and 8 bases respectively, with 16 bases between them. Germline CDR1 reads SGHRS; CDR2 reads YFSETQ. The CDR3 covers 15 residues.

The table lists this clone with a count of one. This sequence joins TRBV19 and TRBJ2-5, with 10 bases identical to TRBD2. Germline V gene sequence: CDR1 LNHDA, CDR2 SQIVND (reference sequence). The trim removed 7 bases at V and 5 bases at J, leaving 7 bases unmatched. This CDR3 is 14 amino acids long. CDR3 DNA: TGTGCCAGTACTAGCGGGGGAGGTGATGAGACCCAGTACTTC. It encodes CASTSGGGDETQYF. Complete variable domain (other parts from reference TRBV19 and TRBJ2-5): DGGITQSPKYLFRKEGQNVTLSCEQNLNHDAMYWYRQDPGQGLRLIYYSQIVNDFQKGDIAEGYSVSREKKESFPLTVTSAQKNPTAFYLCASTSGGGDETQYFGPGTRLLVL.

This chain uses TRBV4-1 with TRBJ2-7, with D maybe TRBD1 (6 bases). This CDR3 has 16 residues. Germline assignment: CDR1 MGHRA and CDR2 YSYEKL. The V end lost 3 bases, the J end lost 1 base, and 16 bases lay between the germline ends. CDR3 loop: CASSQSWTEISYEQYF. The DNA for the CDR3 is TGCGCCAGCAGCCAGTCTTGGACAGAGATATCCTACGAGCAGTACTTC.